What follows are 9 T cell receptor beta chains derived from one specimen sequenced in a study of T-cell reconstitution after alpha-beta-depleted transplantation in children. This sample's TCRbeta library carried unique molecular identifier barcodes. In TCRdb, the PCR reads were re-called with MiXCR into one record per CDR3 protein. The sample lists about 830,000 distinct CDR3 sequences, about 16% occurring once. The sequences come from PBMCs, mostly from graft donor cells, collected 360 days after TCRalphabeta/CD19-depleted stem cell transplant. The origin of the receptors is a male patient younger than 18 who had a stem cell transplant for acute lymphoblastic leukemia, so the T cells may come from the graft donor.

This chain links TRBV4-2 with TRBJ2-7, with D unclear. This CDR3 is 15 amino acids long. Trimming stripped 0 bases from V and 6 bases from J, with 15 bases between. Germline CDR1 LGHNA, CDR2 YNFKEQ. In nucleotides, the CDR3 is TGTGCCAGCAGCCAAGATGTTGAGTCTCCGCGCGAGCAGTACTTC. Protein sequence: CASSQDVESPREQYF.

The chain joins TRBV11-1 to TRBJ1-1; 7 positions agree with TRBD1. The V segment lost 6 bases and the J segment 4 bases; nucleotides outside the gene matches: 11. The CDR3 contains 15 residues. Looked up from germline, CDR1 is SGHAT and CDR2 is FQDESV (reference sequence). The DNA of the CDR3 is TGTGCCAGCAGTCCTCGGACAGGCAGAAGCACTGAAGCTTTCTTT. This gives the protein CASSPRTGRSTEAFF. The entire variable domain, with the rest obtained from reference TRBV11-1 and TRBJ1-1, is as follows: EAEVAQSPRYKITEKSQAVAFWCDPISGHATLYWYRQILGQGPELLVQFQDESVVDDSQLPKDRFSAERLKGVDSTLKIQPAELGDSAMYLCASSPRTGRSTEAFFGQGTRLTVV.

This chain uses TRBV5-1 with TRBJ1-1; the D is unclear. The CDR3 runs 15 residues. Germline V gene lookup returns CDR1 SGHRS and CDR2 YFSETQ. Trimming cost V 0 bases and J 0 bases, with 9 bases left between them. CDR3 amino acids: CASSLVRNVNTEAFF. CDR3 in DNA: TGCGCCAGCAGCTTGGTACGAAACGTGAACACTGAAGCTTTCTTT.

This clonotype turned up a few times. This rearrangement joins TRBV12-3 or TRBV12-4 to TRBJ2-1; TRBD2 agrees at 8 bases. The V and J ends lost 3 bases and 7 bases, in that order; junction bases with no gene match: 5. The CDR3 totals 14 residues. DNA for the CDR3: TGTGCCAGCAGTTTTTTGCGGGAGGATAATGAGCAGTTCTTC. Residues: CASSFLREDNEQFF.

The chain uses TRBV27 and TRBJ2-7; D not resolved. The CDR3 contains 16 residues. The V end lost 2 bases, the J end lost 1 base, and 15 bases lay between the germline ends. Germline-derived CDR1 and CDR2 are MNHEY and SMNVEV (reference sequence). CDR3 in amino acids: CASSLGDYGLSYEQYF. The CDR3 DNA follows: TGTGCCAGCAGTTTAGGGGATTACGGGCTATCCTACGAGCAGTACTTC.

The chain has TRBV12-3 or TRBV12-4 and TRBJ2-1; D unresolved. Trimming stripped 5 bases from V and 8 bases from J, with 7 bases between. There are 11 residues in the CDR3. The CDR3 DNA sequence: TGTGCCAGCAGTGCCTTCTATGAGCAGTTCTTC. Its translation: CASSAFYEQFF.

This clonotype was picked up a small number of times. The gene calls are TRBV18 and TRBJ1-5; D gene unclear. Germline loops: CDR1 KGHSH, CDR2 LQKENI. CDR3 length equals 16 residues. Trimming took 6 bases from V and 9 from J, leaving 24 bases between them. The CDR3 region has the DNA TGTGCCAGCTCGGCGTACTACCGGGAAGATAAGGGGCCCCAGCATTTT. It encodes CASSAYYREDKGPQHF.

The CDR3 is CATTGLADHGEQFF. CDR3 nucleotide sequence: TGTGCCACCACGGGACTAGCCGACCACGGGGAGCAGTTCTTC. The chain combines TRBV7-3 with TRBJ2-1, with 9 bases matching TRBD2. J gave up 10 bases and V 10 bases, and 14 bases lay outside the gene matches. The CDR3 contains 14 residues. Germline V gene data show CDR1 as SGHTA and CDR2 as FQGTGA.

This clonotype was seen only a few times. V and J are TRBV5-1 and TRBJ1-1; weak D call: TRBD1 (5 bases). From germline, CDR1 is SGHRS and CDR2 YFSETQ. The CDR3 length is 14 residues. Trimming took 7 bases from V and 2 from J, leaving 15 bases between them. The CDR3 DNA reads TGCGCCAGCCGCCCCGGGGGGTATAACACTGAAGCTTTCTTT. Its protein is CASRPGGYNTEAFF.